The count of the clone carrying this TCR beta chain is one. Its antigen is as yet unknown. This specimen comes from a study of blood T cells in healthy people across ages. The sample providers were healthy Caucasian people from Russia, aged about 6 to 100. It was with a sample-barcoded 5' primer and a J-beta primer mix that a second PCR of about 6 to 12 cycles was run. Every molecule of cDNA carried a tag from a template-switch adaptor with 12 random nucleotides. TCRdb itself ran the 5' RACE reads through MiXCR, one entry per CDR3 protein. Of 800,000 or so distinct CDR3 sequences in the sample, approximately 25% were seen once. The V segment lost 0 bases and the J segment 4 bases; nucleotides outside the gene matches: 12. Germline CDR1 reads SEHNR; CDR2 reads FQNEAQ (reference sequence). The CDR3 contains 18 residues. Regarding the study as a whole: Naive T cell percentage showed a strong correlation with TCR beta diversity.

Separately, the same data were catalogued under a study of T cells of mothers and their children. That source adds: Amplification in the second PCR used the M1S primer, which added sample barcodes and 2-4 random nucleotides.

The source is a boy between 10 and 17 years old in good health. Sequenced sample: blood. The chain links TRBV7-9 to TRBJ2-1; 7 bases map to TRBD2. CDR3 in amino acids: CASSLAPGSGKRYNEQFF. The CDR3 DNA sequence: TGTGCCAGCAGCTTAGCCCCCGGCAGCGGGAAACGGTACAATGAGCAGTTCTTC.